This TCR beta chain was sequenced for a study of T cells after yellow fever vaccination (dated by TCRdb to about 2019). In the study overall: Libraries from fractions with low cell numbers were prepared with the SMART-Seq v4 Ultra Low Input RNA kit. To follow T-cell clones before and after both primary and booster YFV17D yellow fever vaccination, bulk TCR alpha and beta repertoires underwent longitudinal sequencing. Two healthy male donors, one aged 18 to 30 and one aged 30 to 39 years, were included in the cohort. Blood samples were taken at several timepoints before and after primary and secondary immunization, and bulk PBMC replicates and cell subsets were isolated. What the authors observed across the whole study: Because abundant contaminating clonotypes from the bulk population could be contained in FACS-sorted repertoires, computational filtering was required. The secondary T-cell response was found to be weaker but faster than the primary response, with a peak reached on day 5 rather than on day 15. A small share of clonotypes was detected in both CD4 and CD8 compartments, with the overlap likely arising from convergent recombination. The study included only two donors, which limits how far the findings can be generalized. After the booster, most of the clones that had expanded following primary vaccination were detected again (just under 97% of CD4 and 80% to 90% of CD8), which suggests that memory was broadly maintained.

The sequencer listed for this sample is Illumina NovaSeq 6000. Synthesis of TCR cDNA relied on 5'RACE template switching, a step that introduced a universal primer site along with unique molecular identifiers. Priming for cDNA synthesis came from both the TCR alpha and TCR beta constant segments. Library amplification used two PCR steps, and the second PCR step added sample barcodes and sequencing adapters. Sequencing of libraries was done on Illumina HiSeq 2500 (2x100 bp) or NovaSeq (2x150 bp). The study's own analysis went as follows. MIGEC handled demultiplexing of reads and collapsing into UMI consensus sequences, while MiXCR performed V(D)J alignment. Clonotypes responding to the vaccine were identified with edgeR on replicate PBMC samples, with the criteria of FDR below 0.01 and a log2 fold change above 5 up to day 15. Each bulk clonotype was labeled CD4 or CD8 based on which sequenced repertoire, CD4 or CD8, contained the clonotype at higher abundance. TCRdb reprocessed the public reads (quality trimming at Q25 with fastp, clone calling with MiXCR) and kept in-frame beta chains. A single entry per CDR3 protein holds the most common genes and DNA from its merged rows. The V and J calls come from TCRdb's annotation, not from the publication. The table for this sample lists some 350,000 distinct CDR3 sequences; 3% to 4.5% of them were counted only once. The ten largest clonotypes hold 20% to 30% of the sample.

What the treatment or condition label conveys for this sample: live attenuated yellow fever vaccine strain. At each blood-draw timepoint, two biological replicates of bulk PBMCs were obtained. PBMCs were isolated from peripheral blood using a standard Ficoll-Paque protocol. TriZol was used to extract RNA from bulk PBMCs, from CD4 and CD8 fractions, and from dextramer-positive and dextramer-negative fractions. This clonotype was detected many times. There is no known antigen for this receptor. Base qualities were left out, and no much larger clone turns up one base away. The sequence derives from a man younger than 35 who received the YFV17D yellow fever vaccine. Material: PBMCs, obtained 5 days after the yellow fever booster vaccination.

CDR3 region: CASGSNSNQPQHF. The nucleotides are TGTGCCAGCGGGTCGAATAGCAATCAGCCCCAGCATTTT. The sequence is built from TRBV27 and TRBJ1-5; the D gene identity is not certain. V is reduced by 8 bases and J by 0 bases, leaving a spacing of 8 bases between them. The CDR3 runs 13 residues from the cysteine to the phenylalanine. Only the CDR3 DNA is retained, 39 bases long and in frame from the first base. Based on the germline V gene (reference sequence), the CDR1 and CDR2 sequences are MNHEY and SMNVEV.